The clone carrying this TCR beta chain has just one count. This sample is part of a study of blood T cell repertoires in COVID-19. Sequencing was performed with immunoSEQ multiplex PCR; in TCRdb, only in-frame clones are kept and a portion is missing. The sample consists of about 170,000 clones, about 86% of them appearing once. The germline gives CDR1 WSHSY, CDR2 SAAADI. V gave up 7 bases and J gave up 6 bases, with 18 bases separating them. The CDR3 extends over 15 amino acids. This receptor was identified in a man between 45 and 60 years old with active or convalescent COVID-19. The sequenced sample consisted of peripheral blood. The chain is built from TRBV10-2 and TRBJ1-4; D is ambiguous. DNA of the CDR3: TGCGCCAGCACCCCTCGGAGGAAGAGGGATGAAAAACTGTTTTTT. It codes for CASTPRRKRDEKLFF.